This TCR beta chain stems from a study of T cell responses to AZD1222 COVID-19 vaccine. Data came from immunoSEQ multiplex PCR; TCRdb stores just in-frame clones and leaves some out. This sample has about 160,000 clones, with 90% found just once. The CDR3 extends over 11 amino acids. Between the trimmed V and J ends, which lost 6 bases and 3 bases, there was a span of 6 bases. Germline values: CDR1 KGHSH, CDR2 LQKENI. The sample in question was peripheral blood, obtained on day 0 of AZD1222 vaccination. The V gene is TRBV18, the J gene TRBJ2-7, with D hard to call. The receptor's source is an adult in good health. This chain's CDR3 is CASSPNYEQYF. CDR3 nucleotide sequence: TGTGCCAGCTCTCCTAACTACGAGCAGTACTTC.